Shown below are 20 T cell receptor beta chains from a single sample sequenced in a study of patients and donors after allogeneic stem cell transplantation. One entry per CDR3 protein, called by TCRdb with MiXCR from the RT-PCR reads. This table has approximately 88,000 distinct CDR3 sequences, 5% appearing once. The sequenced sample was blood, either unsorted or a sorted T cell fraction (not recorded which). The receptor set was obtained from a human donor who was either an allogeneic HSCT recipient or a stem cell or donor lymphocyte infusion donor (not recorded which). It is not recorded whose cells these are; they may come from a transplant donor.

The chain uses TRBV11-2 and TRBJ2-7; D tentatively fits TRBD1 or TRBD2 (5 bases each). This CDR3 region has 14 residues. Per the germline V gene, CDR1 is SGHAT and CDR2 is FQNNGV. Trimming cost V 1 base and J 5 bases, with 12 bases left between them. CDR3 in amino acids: CASSLAGTVHEQYF. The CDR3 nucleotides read TGTGCCAGCAGCTTAGCCGGGACGGTCCACGAGCAGTACTTC.

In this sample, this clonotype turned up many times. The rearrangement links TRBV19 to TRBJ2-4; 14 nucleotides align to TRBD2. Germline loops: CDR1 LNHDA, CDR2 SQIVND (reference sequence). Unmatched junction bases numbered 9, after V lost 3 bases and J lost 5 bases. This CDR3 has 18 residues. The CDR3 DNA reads TGTGCCAGTAGTATCCGGGGACTAGCGGGAGTTGAGGAAAACATTCAGTACTTC. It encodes CASSIRGLAGVEENIQYF.

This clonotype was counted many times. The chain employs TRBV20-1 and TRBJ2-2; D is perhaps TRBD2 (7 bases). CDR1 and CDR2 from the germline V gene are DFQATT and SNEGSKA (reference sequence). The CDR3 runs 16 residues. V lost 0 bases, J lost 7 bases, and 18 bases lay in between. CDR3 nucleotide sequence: TGCAGTGCTAGAGATGGGGGGGCGCCCGGGGTCGGGGAGCTGTTTTTT. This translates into CSARDGGAPGVGELFF.

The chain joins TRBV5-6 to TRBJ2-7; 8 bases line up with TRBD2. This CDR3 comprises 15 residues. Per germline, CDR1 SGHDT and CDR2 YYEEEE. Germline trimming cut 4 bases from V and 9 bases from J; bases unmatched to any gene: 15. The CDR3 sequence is CASSREGQDVGVQYF. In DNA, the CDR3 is TGTGCCAGCAGCCGGGAGGGGCAGGACGTAGGAGTGCAGTACTTC.

CDR3 DNA: TGCGCCAGCAGCTCTTCTGTACGGGGGGCTGGCACAGATACGCAGTATTTT. This sequence encodes CASSSSVRGAGTDTQYF. This chain uses TRBV5-1 with TRBJ2-3; weak D call: TRBD2 (7 bases). Deletions cut 3 bases from V and 1 base from J, with 18 bases between. Germline-derived CDR1 and CDR2 are SGHRS and YFSETQ. The CDR3 consists of 17 residues.

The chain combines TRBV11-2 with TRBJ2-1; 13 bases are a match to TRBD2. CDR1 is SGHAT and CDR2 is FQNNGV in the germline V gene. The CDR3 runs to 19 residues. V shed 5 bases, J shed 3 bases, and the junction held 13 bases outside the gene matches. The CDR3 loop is CASSPRGGGLAGDYNEQFF. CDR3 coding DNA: TGTGCCAGCAGCCCTAGAGGGGGTGGACTAGCGGGAGACTACAATGAGCAGTTCTTC. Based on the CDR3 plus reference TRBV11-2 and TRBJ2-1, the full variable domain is EAGVAQSPRYKIIEKRQSVAFWCNPISGHATLYWYQQILGQGPKLLIQFQNNGVVDDSQLPKDRFSAERLKGVDSTLKIQPAKLEDSAVYLCASSPRGGGLAGDYNEQFFGPGTRLTVL.

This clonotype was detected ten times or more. CDR3 region: CASSGDTLFSNEQFF. CDR3 sequence (DNA): TGTGCCAGCAGCGGGGACACACTCTTCAGCAATGAGCAGTTCTTC. This chain uses TRBV3-1 with TRBJ2-1, with a tentative D call TRBD1 (6 bases). CDR1 is LGHDT and CDR2 is YNNKEL in the germline V gene (reference sequence). Trimming cost V 5 bases and J 6 bases, with 17 bases left between them. The CDR3 runs 15 residues.

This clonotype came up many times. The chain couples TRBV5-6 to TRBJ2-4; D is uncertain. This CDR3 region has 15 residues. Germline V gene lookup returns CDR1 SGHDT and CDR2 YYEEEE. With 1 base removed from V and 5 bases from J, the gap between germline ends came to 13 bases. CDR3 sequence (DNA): TGTGCCAGCAGCTTGCCGGGTAGTAGCCAAAACATTCAGTACTTC. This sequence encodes CASSLPGSSQNIQYF.

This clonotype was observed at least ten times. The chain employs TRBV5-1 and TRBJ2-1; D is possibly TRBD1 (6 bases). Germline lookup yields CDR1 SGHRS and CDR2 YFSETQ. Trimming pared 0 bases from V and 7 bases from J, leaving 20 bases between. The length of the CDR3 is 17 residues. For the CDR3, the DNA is TGCGCCAGCAGCTTGGCCGCCAACAGGGTGGTATTGAATGAGCAGTTCTTC. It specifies CASSLAANRVVLNEQFF.

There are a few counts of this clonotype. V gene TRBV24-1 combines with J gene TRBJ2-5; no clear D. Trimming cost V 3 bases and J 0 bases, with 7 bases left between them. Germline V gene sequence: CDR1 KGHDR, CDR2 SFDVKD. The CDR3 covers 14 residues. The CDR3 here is CATSDGGHQETQYF. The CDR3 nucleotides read TGTGCCACCAGTGATGGCGGACACCAAGAGACCCAGTACTTC.

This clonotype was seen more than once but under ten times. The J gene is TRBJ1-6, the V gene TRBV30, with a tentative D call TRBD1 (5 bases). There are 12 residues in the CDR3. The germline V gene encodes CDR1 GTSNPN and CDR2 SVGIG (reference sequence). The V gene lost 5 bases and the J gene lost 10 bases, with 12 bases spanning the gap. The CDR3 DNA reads TGTGCCTGGCGAGGGGCAAAATCACCCCTCCACTTT. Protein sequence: CAWRGAKSPLHF.

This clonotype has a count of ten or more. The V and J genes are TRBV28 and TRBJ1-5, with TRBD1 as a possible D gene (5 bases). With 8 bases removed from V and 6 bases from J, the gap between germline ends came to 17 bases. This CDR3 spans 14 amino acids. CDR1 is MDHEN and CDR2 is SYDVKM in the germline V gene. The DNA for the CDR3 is TGTGCCAGCCGGTCGATGGGGCGAGGTCAGCCCCAGCATTTT. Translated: CASRSMGRGQPQHF. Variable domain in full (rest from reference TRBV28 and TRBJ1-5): DVKVTQSSRYLVKRTGEKVFLECVQDMDHENMFWYRQDPGLGLRLIYFSYDVKMKEKGDIPEGYSVSREKKERFSLILESASTNQTSMYLCASRSMGRGQPQHFGDGTRLSIL.

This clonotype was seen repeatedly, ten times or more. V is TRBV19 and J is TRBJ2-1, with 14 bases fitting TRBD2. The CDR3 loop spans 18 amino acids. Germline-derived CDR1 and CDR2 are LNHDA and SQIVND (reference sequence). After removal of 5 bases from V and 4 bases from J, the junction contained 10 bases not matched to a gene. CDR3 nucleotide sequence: TGTGCCAGTAGTCCGGGACTAGCGGGGGCCAATCGATACAATGAGCAGTTCTTC. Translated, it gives CASSPGLAGANRYNEQFF.

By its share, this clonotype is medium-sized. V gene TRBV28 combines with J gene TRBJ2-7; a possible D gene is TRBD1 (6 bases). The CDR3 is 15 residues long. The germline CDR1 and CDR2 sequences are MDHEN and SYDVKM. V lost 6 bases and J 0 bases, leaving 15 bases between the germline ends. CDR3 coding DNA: TGTGCCAGCAGACGACAGGAATCGAGCTCCTACGAGCAGTACTTC. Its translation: CASRRQESSSYEQYF. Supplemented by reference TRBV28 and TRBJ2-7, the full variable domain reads DVKVTQSSRYLVKRTGEKVFLECVQDMDHENMFWYRQDPGLGLRLIYFSYDVKMKEKGDIPEGYSVSREKKERFSLILESASTNQTSMYLCASRRQESSSYEQYFGPGTRLTVT.

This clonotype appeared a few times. CDR3 sequence reads: CASSLVGQGSHEQYF. The CDR3, as DNA: TGTGCCAGCAGTTTAGTGGGACAGGGGTCCCACGAGCAGTACTTC. The V gene is TRBV28, the J gene TRBJ2-7; 10 positions agree with TRBD1. The CDR3 sequence is 15 residues long. The germline CDR1 and CDR2 sequences are MDHEN and SYDVKM. V trimming: 2 bases; J trimming: 5 bases; junction bases outside the gene matches: 6.

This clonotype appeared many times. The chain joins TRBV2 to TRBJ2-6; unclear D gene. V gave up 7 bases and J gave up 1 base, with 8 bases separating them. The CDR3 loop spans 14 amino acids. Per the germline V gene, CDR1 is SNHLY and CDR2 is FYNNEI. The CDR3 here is CASISGSGANVLTF. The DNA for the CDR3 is TGTGCCAGCATTTCCGGGTCTGGGGCCAACGTCCTGACTTTC.

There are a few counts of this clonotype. CDR3 coding DNA: TGCGCCAGCAGTCAATACGGGTATCGAATAAGCAATCAGCCCCAGCATTTT. Its translation is CASSQYGYRISNQPQHF. V is TRBV23-1 and J is TRBJ1-5; D remains ambiguous. TRBV23-1 is flagged as an ORF with uncertain function. This CDR3 contains 17 residues. The V end lost 1 base, the J end lost 1 base, and 14 bases lay between the germline ends.

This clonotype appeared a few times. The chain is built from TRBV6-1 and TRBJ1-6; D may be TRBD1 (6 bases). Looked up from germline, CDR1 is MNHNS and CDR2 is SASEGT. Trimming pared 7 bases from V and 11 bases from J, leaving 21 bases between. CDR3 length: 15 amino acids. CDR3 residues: CASNSGGARYPPLHF. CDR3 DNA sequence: TGTGCCAGCAACTCGGGGGGGGCACGGTATCCACCCCTCCACTTT.

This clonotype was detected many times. CDR3 DNA sequence: TGTGCCAGCAGCTTTCGTCTCGCCGACAATGAGCAGTTCTTC. This gives the protein CASSFRLADNEQFF. The chain combines TRBV5-6 with TRBJ2-1; D unclear. The V and J ends lost 2 bases and 5 bases respectively, with 11 bases between them. The length of the CDR3 is 14 residues. Germline V gives CDR1 SGHDT, CDR2 YYEEEE.

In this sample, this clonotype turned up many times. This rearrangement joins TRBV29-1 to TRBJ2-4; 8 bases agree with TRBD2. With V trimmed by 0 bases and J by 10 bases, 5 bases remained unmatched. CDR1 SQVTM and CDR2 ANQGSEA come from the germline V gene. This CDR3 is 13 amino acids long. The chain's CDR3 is CSVEEHLAGIQYF. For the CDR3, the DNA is TGCAGCGTTGAAGAACACCTAGCGGGTATTCAGTACTTC.